Below are 11 T cell receptor beta chains sequenced from a single sample in a study of blood T cell repertoires in COVID-19. TCRdb's copy holds only in-frame clones and misses some; the assay was immunoSEQ multiplex PCR. The sample consists of about 140,000 clones, 81% of them appearing once. The sequencing sample was made of peripheral blood. These receptors all come from a human donor in a cohort sampled during active COVID-19.

Only a few counts were recorded for this clone. The V call is TRBV6-5, the J call TRBJ2-7; possible D gene TRBD1, 6 bases. Trimming stripped 6 bases from V and 2 bases from J, with 11 bases between. Germline CDR1 MNHEY, CDR2 SVGAGI. CDR3 length equals 13 residues. As DNA, the CDR3 is TGTGCCAGCAGAATACAGGGCACCTACGAGCAGTACTTC. Its protein is CASRIQGTYEQYF.

The gene calls are TRBV4-3 and TRBJ1-5, with 9 bases identical to TRBD1. Germline V CDR1 and CDR2: LGHNA, YSLEER. V lost 5 bases to trimming and J lost 6 bases; unmatched junction nucleotides: 8. CDR3 length: 15 amino acids. DNA for the CDR3: TGCGCCAGCAGCAGGACAGGGGAGGTCGGTCAGCCCCAGCATTTT. This sequence encodes CASSRTGEVGQPQHF.

The chain recombines TRBV5-4 with TRBJ2-5, with 10 bases aligning to TRBD2. The germline V gene encodes CDR1 SGHNT and CDR2 YYREEE (reference sequence). The CDR3 has 14 amino acids. V gave up 9 bases and J gave up 5 bases; unmatched junction bases: 10. This chain's CDR3 is CAMSEREGGETQYF. CDR3 nucleotide sequence: TGTGCCATGAGCGAGCGGGAGGGAGGCGAGACCCAGTACTTC. The full variable domain, with the rest looked up from reference TRBV5-4 and TRBJ2-5, is ETGVTQSPTHLIKTRGQQVTLRCSSQSGHNTVSWYQQALGQGPQFIFQYYREEENGRGNFPPRFSGLQFPNYSSELNVNALELDDSALYLCAMSEREGGETQYFGPGTRLLVL.

CDR3 coding DNA: TGTGCCAGCAGCTTAGGGACAGGCCGATCCTACGAGCAGTACTTC. Translating it yields CASSLGTGRSYEQYF. The rearrangement uses TRBV7-6 and TRBJ2-7; 7 positions match TRBD1. Germline CDR1 and CDR2: SGHVS and FNYEAQ. V lost 1 base to trimming and J lost 1 base; unmatched junction nucleotides: 4. CDR3 size: 15 residues.

This clone was counted a few times. V gene TRBV14 combines with J gene TRBJ2-5; 11 bases fit TRBD2. V shed 2 bases and J 5 bases; nucleotides not matched to a gene: 4. Germline V CDR1 and CDR2: SGHDN, FVKESK. The CDR3 sequence is 15 residues long. Here the CDR3 DNA reads TGTGCCAGCAGCCAACTAGCGGGAGGAGCGGAGACCCAGTACTTC. Translating it yields CASSQLAGGAETQYF. Using reference TRBV14 and TRBJ2-5 for the parts outside the CDR3, the full variable domain is EAGVTQFPSHSVIEKGQTVTLRCDPISGHDNLYWYRRVMGKEIKFLLHFVKESKQDESGMPNNRFLAERTGGTYSTLKVQPAELEDSGVYFCASSQLAGGAETQYFGPGTRLLVL.

This clone was found a few times. The chain is built from TRBV6-2 or TRBV6-3 and TRBJ2-1; D perhaps matches TRBD1 (5 bases). This CDR3 has 15 amino acids. V lost 0 bases to trimming and J lost 4 bases, with 10 bases between them. The germline V gene has CDR1 MNHEY and CDR2 SVGEGT. The CDR3 here is CASSYSGVSYNEQFF. CDR3 in DNA: TGTGCCAGCAGTTACTCAGGGGTGTCGTACAATGAGCAGTTCTTC.

This clone showed up just a few times. The V gene is TRBV3-1 (or the pseudogene TRBV3-2), the J gene TRBJ1-6; 7 bases match TRBD1. Germline V gene sequence: CDR1 LGHDT, CDR2 YNNKEL (reference sequence). This CDR3 comprises 14 residues. The V and J ends lost 1 base and 10 bases, in that order; junction bases with no gene match: 4. CDR3 bases: TGTGCCAGCAGCCAAGGAAGGGGGCAATCACCCCTCCACTTT. This sequence encodes CASSQGRGQSPLHF.

This chain connects TRBV9 to TRBJ2-2; weak D call: TRBD2 (5 bases). With 2 bases removed from V and 5 bases from J, the gap between germline ends came to 10 bases. There are 14 residues in the CDR3. The germline CDR1 and CDR2 sequences are SGDLS and YYNGEE. CDR3 region: CASSVQTGTGELFF. DNA of the CDR3: TGTGCCAGCAGCGTCCAGACGGGGACCGGGGAGCTGTTTTTT.

V is TRBV28 and J is TRBJ2-1, with 9 bases lining up with TRBD1. V dropped 5 bases and J dropped 10; count of bases not matched to a gene: 6. Germline CDR1 reads MDHEN; CDR2 reads SYDVKM. The CDR3 extends over 13 amino acids. CDR3 residues: CASSPGTGLEQFF. In nucleotides, the CDR3 is TGTGCCAGCAGTCCCGGGACAGGGCTGGAGCAGTTCTTC.

This clone is a singleton in its sample. The chain recombines TRBV7-2 with TRBJ2-7, with D maybe TRBD2 (5 bases). The CDR3 spans 13 residues. Trimming cost V 5 bases and J 2 bases, with 10 bases left between them. In germline, CDR1 is SGHTA, CDR2 FQGNSA. CDR3 sequence (DNA): TGTGCCAGCAGCCCTAGCTCCACCTACGAGCAGTACTTC. Translating gives CASSPSSTYEQYF.

This clone was detected only a few times. The chain couples TRBV5-6 to TRBJ2-7; 8 bases fit TRBD2. J was trimmed by 6 bases and V by 0 bases; bases with no gene match: 5. Germline-derived CDR1 and CDR2 are SGHDT and YYEEEE. The CDR3 contains 14 residues. The CDR3 here is CASSLGLAGGEQYF. The DNA of the CDR3 is TGTGCCAGCAGCTTGGGGCTAGCGGGTGGCGAGCAGTACTTC.